Sequencing of this T cell receptor beta chain was carried out in a study of blood T cell repertoires in COVID-19. Overall study: Material from acute and convalescent COVID-19 was sourced from the United States, Italy and Spain. T cells, B-cell-depleted T cells, or PBMCs supplied cDNA or gDNA.

Study processing details: Nucleated cell number was recorded as an estimate derived from reference gene primer amplification. Here immunoSEQ multiplex PCR was the method, and the copy in TCRdb shows in-frame clones only, minus some. From that table come the V and J calls and clone size; the DNA was used to work out D and trimming. The sample has 90,000 to 100,000 clones; approximately 84% are singletons. This CDR3 region has 15 residues. Germline CDR1 reads ENHRY; CDR2 reads SYGVKD. Trimming left V 7 bases short and J 0 bases short, with 15 bases between. The sequenced sample consisted of peripheral blood. The V and J genes are TRBV10-3 and TRBJ1-2; D gene uncertain. The origin of this receptor is an elderly woman with acute or convalescent COVID-19. CDR3: CAINRRGGTNYGYTF. The CDR3 DNA sequence: TGTGCCATCAACCGCCGCGGAGGAACTAACTATGGCTACACCTTC.